A selection of T cell receptor beta chains follows, all from one sample in a study of blood T cells in healthy people across ages. TCRdb reprocessed the 5' RACE reads via MiXCR and lists one record per CDR3 protein. The table shows about 800,000 distinct CDR3 sequences, with 55% to 75% occurring only once. The sequenced sample was blood. These receptor sequences come from a man aged 25-40 years in good health. The CDR3 runs from the conserved cysteine through the conserved F or W. The D gene is left open where the match is weak. Where a row states a size, it is once, few, many or the class of an expanded clone; other rows omit it.

clone_size: -
j_call: TRBJ2-7
v_call: TRBV10-3
d_call: TRBD2
cdr3_nt: TGTGCCATCAGTCCGGGACTAGCGGAAACCTACGAGCAGTACTTC
cdr3_aa: CAISPGLAETYEQYF

clone_size: -
j_call: TRBJ2-7
v_call: TRBV6-7
d_call: -
cdr3_nt: TGCGCCAGCACCGCCCCCCCTAGCTGCGAGCAGTACTTC
cdr3_aa: CASTAPPSCEQYF

clone_size: many
j_call: TRBJ2-7
v_call: TRBV7-2
d_call: -
cdr3_nt: TGTGCCAGCAGCTTCCGGGAGACCTACGAGCAGTACTTC
cdr3_aa: CASSFRETYEQYF

clone_size: -
j_call: TRBJ1-2
v_call: TRBV7-9
d_call: -
cdr3_nt: TGTGCCAGCAGCCGGCTGGCGGCCTATGGCTACACCTTC
cdr3_aa: CASSRLAAYGYTF

clone_size: few
j_call: TRBJ2-7
v_call: TRBV5-1
d_call: -
cdr3_nt: TGCGCCAGCAGCTTGGTAGTCGGGCAGGCCTACGAGCAGTACTTC
cdr3_aa: CASSLVVGQAYEQYF

clone_size: -
j_call: TRBJ2-7
v_call: TRBV28
d_call: -
cdr3_nt: TGTGCCAGCAGTATCAGTTCTCGGGTCGGGGAGCAGTACTTC
cdr3_aa: CASSISSRVGEQYF

clone_size: -
j_call: TRBJ1-6
v_call: TRBV3-1
d_call: -
cdr3_nt: TGTGCCAGCAGCCAAGATTCTGGCCCTTACGATTCACCCCTCCACTTT
cdr3_aa: CASSQDSGPYDSPLHF

clone_size: -
j_call: TRBJ1-6
v_call: TRBV29-1
d_call: -
cdr3_nt: TGCAGCGTCAGGGAGGGGAATTCACCCCTCCACTTT
cdr3_aa: CSVREGNSPLHF

clone_size: -
j_call: TRBJ2-1
v_call: TRBV6-5
d_call: -
cdr3_nt: TGTGCCAGCAGTTACGTGCACGCAAACAATGAGCAGTTCTTC
cdr3_aa: CASSYVHANNEQFF

clone_size: -
j_call: TRBJ2-7
v_call: TRBV6-5
d_call: TRBD1
cdr3_nt: TGTGCCAGCAGTTTTGGGACAGGGATGGCGCGCGAGCAGTACTTC
cdr3_aa: CASSFGTGMAREQYF

clone_size: -
j_call: TRBJ2-1
v_call: TRBV20-1
d_call: -
cdr3_nt: TGCAGTGCTAGTGTGGCCGGGACATACAATGAGCAGTTCTTC
cdr3_aa: CSASVAGTYNEQFF

clone_size: -
j_call: TRBJ2-7
v_call: TRBV7-9
d_call: -
cdr3_nt: TGTGCCAGCAGCCGTAGTGAGTCCTACAATGAGCAGTACTTC
cdr3_aa: CASSRSESYNEQYF

clone_size: once
j_call: TRBJ1-1
v_call: TRBV20-1
d_call: -
cdr3_nt: TGCAGTGCTAGCCCCCCAGACAGACGCTTGAACACTGAAGCTTTCTTT
cdr3_aa: CSASPPDRRLNTEAFF